This TCR beta chain was obtained from a study of graft-versus-host responses after intestinal transplantation. With regard to this clone: Its antigen is undetermined.

Method: immunoSEQ multiplex PCR; TCRdb's copy keeps in-frame clones and lacks some. The sample gives about 88,000 clones, 91% of which show up once; approximately 0.35% is in the top ten. This specimen consisted of unstimulated CD4+ T cells sorted from spleen or lymph node cells, obtained before transplant. The receptor's source is a human donor who was the organ donor for an intestinal transplant.

The CDR3 nucleotides are TGTGCCAGCAGTTTACAGGTCGTCACCGGGGAGCTGTTTTTT. Its translation: CASSLQVVTGELFF. The rearrangement joins TRBV2 to TRBJ2-2; D may be TRBD1 (5 bases). There are 14 residues in the CDR3. Per germline, CDR1 SNHLY and CDR2 FYNNEI. Deletions cut 5 bases from V and 4 bases from J, with 11 bases between. The entire variable domain, with the rest obtained from reference TRBV2 and TRBJ2-2, is as follows: EPEVTQTPSHQVTQMGQEVILRCVPISNHLYFYWYRQILGQKVEFLVSFYNNEISEKSEIFDDQFSVERPDGSNFTLKIRSTKLEDSAMYFCASSLQVVTGELFFGEGSRLTVL.